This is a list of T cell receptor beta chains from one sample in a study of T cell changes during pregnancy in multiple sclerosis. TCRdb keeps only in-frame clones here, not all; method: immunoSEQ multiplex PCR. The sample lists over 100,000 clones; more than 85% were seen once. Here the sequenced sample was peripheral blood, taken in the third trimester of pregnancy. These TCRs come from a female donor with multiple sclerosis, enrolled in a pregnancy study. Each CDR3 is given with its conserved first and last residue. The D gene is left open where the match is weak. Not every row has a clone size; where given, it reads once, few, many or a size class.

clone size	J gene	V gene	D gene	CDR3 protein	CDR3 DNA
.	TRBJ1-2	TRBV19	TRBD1	CASSTLTSRDRYGYTF	TGTGCCAGTAGTACCCTAACGTCCCGGGACAGGTATGGCTACACCTTC
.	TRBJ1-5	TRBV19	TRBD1	CATGQGTGQPQHF	TGTGCCACCGGACAGGGCACGGGTCAGCCCCAGCATTTT
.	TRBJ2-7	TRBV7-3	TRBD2	CASSLAGGLGDEQYF	TGTGCCAGCAGTCTAGCGGGAGGCCTAGGGGACGAGCAGTACTTC
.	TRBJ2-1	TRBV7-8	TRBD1	CASSLRDRANEQFF	TGTGCCAGCAGCTTAAGGGACAGGGCCAATGAGCAGTTCTTC
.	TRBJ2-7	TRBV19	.	CASSSPDRPTYEQYF	TGTGCCAGTAGTTCTCCAGACAGGCCAACCTACGAGCAGTACTTC
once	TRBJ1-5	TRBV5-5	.	CASSLPTGGLGGEPQHF	TGTGCCAGCAGCTTGCCTACGGGGGGGCTCGGGGGAGAGCCCCAGCATTTT
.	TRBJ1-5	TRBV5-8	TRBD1	CASSQGDRVYQPQHF	TGTGCCAGCAGCCAGGGGGACAGGGTCTATCAGCCCCAGCATTTT
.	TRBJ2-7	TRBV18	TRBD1	CASSPTGGIYEQYF	TGTGCCAGCTCACCAACAGGGGGGATCTACGAGCAGTACTTC
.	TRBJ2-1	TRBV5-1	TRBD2	CASSLEVSGASSYNEQFF	TGCGCCAGCAGCTTGGAAGTTAGCGGGGCCAGCTCCTACAATGAGCAGTTCTTC
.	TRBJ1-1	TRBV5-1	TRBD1	CASSLSTGGLTEAFF	TGCGCCAGCAGCTTGTCAACAGGGGGCCTCACTGAAGCTTTCTTT
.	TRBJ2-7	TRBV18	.	CASSHKTYEQYF	TGTGCCAGCTCACATAAAACCTACGAGCAGTACTTC
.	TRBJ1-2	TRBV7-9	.	CASSPGDYGYTF	TGTGCCAGCAGTCCAGGGGACTATGGCTACACCTTC
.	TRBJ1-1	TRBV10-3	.	CAISEGGANTEAFF	TGTGCCATCAGTGAGGGGGGGGCAAACACTGAAGCTTTCTTT
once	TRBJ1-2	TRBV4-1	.	CASSLDFADFYGYTF	TGCGCCAGCAGCCTCGACTTTGCAGACTTCTATGGCTACACCTTC
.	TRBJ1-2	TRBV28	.	CASSLLRGQGYTF	TGTGCCAGCAGTTTATTGCGGGGGCAAGGCTACACCTTC
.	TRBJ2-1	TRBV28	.	CASALSLLVNEQFF	TGTGCCAGCGCGCTCTCCCTTCTTGTCAATGAGCAGTTCTTC
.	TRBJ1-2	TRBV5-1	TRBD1	CASSVEGQGSNGYTF	TGCGCCAGCAGCGTGGAGGGACAGGGGAGTAATGGCTACACCTTC
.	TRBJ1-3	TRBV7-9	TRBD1	CASSSTGNGNTIYF	TGTGCCAGCAGTTCGACAGGGAATGGAAACACCATATATTTT
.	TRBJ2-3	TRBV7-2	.	CASSQGLAGTDTQYF	TGTGCCAGCAGCCAAGGTCTAGCTGGCACAGATACGCAGTATTTT
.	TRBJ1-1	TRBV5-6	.	CASSWRTEAFF	TGTGCCAGCAGCTGGAGGACTGAAGCTTTCTTT
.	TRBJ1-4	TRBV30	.	CAWSPGSWATNEKLFF	TGTGCCTGGAGTCCGGGGTCGTGGGCAACTAATGAAAAACTGTTTTTT
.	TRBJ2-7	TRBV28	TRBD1	CASSLPGGYEQYF	TGTGCCAGCAGTTTGCCAGGGGGATACGAGCAGTACTTC
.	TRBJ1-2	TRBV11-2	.	CASSSGTNYGYTF	TGTGCCAGCAGCTCGGGAACTAACTATGGCTACACCTTC
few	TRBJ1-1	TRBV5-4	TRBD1	CASSSGQEDAFF	TGTGCCAGCAGCTCCGGACAGGAGGACGCTTTCTTT
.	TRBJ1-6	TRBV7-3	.	CASSLTSSYNSPLHF	TGTGCCAGCAGCTTAACCAGCTCCTATAATTCACCCCTCCACTTT
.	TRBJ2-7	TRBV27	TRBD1	CASSLTGVTYEQYF	TGTGCCAGCAGTTTAACAGGGGTTACCTACGAGCAGTACTTC
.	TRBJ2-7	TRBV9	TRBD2	CASSPGLADEQYF	TGTGCCAGCAGCCCTGGACTAGCGGACGAGCAGTACTTC
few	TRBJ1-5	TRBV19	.	CASSIEGAETWPQHF	TGTGCCAGTAGTATAGAAGGAGCAGAAACCTGGCCCCAGCATTTT
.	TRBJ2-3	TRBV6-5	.	CASRPGGTDTQYF	TGTGCCTCCCGTCCGGGGGGCACAGATACGCAGTATTTT
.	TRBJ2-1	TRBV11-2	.	CASSFLAAVDEQFF	TGTGCCAGCAGCTTCCTGGCGGCCGTCGATGAGCAGTTCTTC
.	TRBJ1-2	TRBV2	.	CASNRDYGYTF	TGTGCCAGCAACAGGGACTATGGCTACACCTTC
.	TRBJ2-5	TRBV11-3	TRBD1	CASSPDRGKETQYF	TGTGCCAGCAGCCCGGACAGGGGAAAAGAGACCCAGTACTTC
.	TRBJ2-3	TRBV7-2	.	CASSLTKDRTQYF	TGTGCCAGCAGCTTAACGAAGGACAGAACGCAGTATTTT
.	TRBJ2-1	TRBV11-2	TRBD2	CASSSIAGGNVEQFF	TGTGCCAGCAGCTCCATAGCGGGGGGGAATGTTGAGCAGTTCTTC
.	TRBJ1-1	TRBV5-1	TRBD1	CASSLGLKPGQGNTEAFF	TGCGCCAGCAGCTTGGGGCTAAAACCGGGACAGGGGAACACTGAAGCTTTCTTT
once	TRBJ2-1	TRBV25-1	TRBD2	CASSVTSGGHNEQFF	TGTGCCAGCAGTGTCACTAGCGGGGGTCACAATGAGCAGTTCTTC
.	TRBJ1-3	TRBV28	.	CASSLWRGGIGNTIYF	TGTGCCAGCAGTTTATGGCGAGGGGGAATTGGAAACACCATATATTTT
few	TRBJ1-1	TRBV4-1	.	CASSQELTGLNTEAFF	TGCGCCAGCAGCCAAGAGCTTACGGGGTTGAACACTGAAGCTTTCTTT
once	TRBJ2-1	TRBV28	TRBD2	CASKGTSWGEQFF	TGTGCCAGCAAGGGGACTAGCTGGGGTGAGCAGTTCTTC
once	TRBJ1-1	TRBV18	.	CASSPQDLTNTEAFF	TGTGCCAGCTCACCACAGGACTTAACTAACACCGAAGCTTTCTTT
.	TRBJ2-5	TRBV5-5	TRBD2	CASSPSWTSGGSQETQYF	TGTGCCAGCAGCCCCTCCTGGACTAGCGGGGGGTCACAAGAGACCCAGTACTTC
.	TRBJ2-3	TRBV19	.	CASSIGAGPDTQYF	TGTGCCAGTAGTATAGGTGCGGGACCAGATACGCAGTATTTT
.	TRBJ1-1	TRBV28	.	CASSQHPVEAFF	TGTGCCAGCTCACAGCACCCGGTGGAAGCTTTCTTT
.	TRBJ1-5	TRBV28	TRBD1	CASSSRIGTGDSNQPQHF	TGTGCCAGCAGTTCCCGGATAGGGACAGGCGATAGCAATCAGCCCCAGCATTTT
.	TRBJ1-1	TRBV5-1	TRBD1	CASSIGGGTGTEAFF	TGCGCCAGCAGCATAGGAGGTGGGACAGGGACTGAAGCTTTCTTT
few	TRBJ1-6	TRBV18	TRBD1	CASSLRDSLNSPLHF	TGTGCCAGCTCACTCCGGGACAGTCTCAATTCACCCCTCCACTTT
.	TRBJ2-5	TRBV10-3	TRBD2	CAISDPGGGGPQETQYF	TGTGCCATCAGTGACCCGGGGGGGGGCGGGCCCCAAGAGACCCAGTACTTC
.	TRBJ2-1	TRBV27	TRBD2	CASSSLVGGRIHNEQFF	TGTGCCAGCAGTTCTTTAGTTGGCGGGAGGATTCACAATGAGCAGTTCTTC
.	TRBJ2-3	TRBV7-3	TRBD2	CASSPIAGVNTDTQYF	TGTGCCAGCAGCCCTATAGCGGGGGTAAACACAGATACGCAGTATTTT
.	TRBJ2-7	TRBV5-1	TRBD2	CASSRGGDSYEQYF	TGCGCCAGCAGCCGGGGGGGGGATTCCTACGAGCAGTACTTC
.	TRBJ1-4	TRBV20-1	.	CSAAGPKLMFF	TGCAGTGCTGCGGGGCCGAAGCTAATGTTTTTT
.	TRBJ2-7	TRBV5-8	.	CASSLVGQLSYEQYF	TGTGCCAGCAGCTTGGTTGGACAGCTCTCCTACGAGCAGTACTTC
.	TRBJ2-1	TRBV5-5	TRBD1	CASSLAPGQGSYNEQFF	TGTGCCAGCAGCTTGGCCCCCGGACAGGGGTCCTACAATGAGCAGTTCTTC
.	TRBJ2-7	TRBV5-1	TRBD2	CASSLVAGPSYEQYF	TGCGCCAGCAGCTTGGTAGCGGGGCCCTCCTACGAGCAGTACTTC
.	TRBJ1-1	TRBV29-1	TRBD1	CSALQGGNTEAFF	TGCAGCGCCTTACAGGGGGGAAACACTGAAGCTTTCTTT